These T cell receptor beta chains were read from a single sample in a study of shared clonotypes between healthy human individuals. Generated by immunoSEQ multiplex PCR, the TCRdb table keeps only in-frame clones and is missing some. The data show 2,100,000 or so clones, under 97% seen once. Material: naive CD4+ T cells sorted from blood. The source is a man aged 18 to 30 in good health. The CDR3 runs from the conserved cysteine through the conserved F or W. Each record gives: J gene, V gene, D gene, clone size, CDR3 DNA, CDR3 protein. A D gene is named only where the DNA matches it firmly. Only part of the rows carry a size: once, few, many, or a class if the clone is expanded.

j_call: TRBJ1-4
v_call: TRBV29-1
d_call: TRBD1
clone_size: .
cdr3_nt: TGCAGCGTGGCCAGCGGGACAGTAAATGAAAAACTGTTTTTT
cdr3_aa: CSVASGTVNEKLFF

j_call: TRBJ2-5
v_call: TRBV2
d_call: TRBD2
clone_size: .
cdr3_nt: TGTGCCAGCAGGGCGACTAGCGGGGGGGTAGAGACCCAGTACTTC
cdr3_aa: CASRATSGGVETQYF

j_call: TRBJ2-3
v_call: TRBV18
d_call: TRBD2
clone_size: .
cdr3_nt: TGTGCCAGCTCATCCAAGCGGGAAACAGATACGCAGTATTTT
cdr3_aa: CASSSKRETDTQYF

j_call: TRBJ1-3
v_call: TRBV28
d_call: TRBD1
clone_size: .
cdr3_nt: TGTGCCAGCAGTGCTCCGGGACAGGGCTCTGGAAACACCATATATTTT
cdr3_aa: CASSAPGQGSGNTIYF

j_call: TRBJ1-5
v_call: TRBV6-6
d_call: .
clone_size: .
cdr3_nt: TGTGCCAGCAGCCGCGGACAGATCAATCAGCCCCAGCATTTT
cdr3_aa: CASSRGQINQPQHF

j_call: TRBJ2-3
v_call: TRBV9
d_call: TRBD1
clone_size: .
cdr3_nt: TGTGCCAGCAGCGCGGACAGGCACACAGATACGCAGTATTTT
cdr3_aa: CASSADRHTDTQYF

j_call: TRBJ2-2
v_call: TRBV25-1
d_call: .
clone_size: .
cdr3_nt: TGTGCCAGCAGTGTTACCGGGACATCCACCGGGGAGCTGTTTTTT
cdr3_aa: CASSVTGTSTGELFF

j_call: TRBJ1-6
v_call: TRBV7-9
d_call: .
clone_size: .
cdr3_nt: TGTGCCAGCAGCTTAAGTAGCAGGTCCAATTCACCCCTCCACTTT
cdr3_aa: CASSLSSRSNSPLHF

j_call: TRBJ2-3
v_call: TRBV5-1
d_call: TRBD2
clone_size: .
cdr3_nt: TGCGCCAGCAGCTTTAGCGGGAGTTCCCCAGATACGCAGTATTTT
cdr3_aa: CASSFSGSSPDTQYF

j_call: TRBJ2-3
v_call: TRBV5-1
d_call: TRBD1
clone_size: .
cdr3_nt: TGCGCCACCAGGACAGGGAGCACAGATACGCAGTATTTT
cdr3_aa: CATRTGSTDTQYF

j_call: TRBJ2-2
v_call: TRBV19
d_call: .
clone_size: .
cdr3_nt: TGTGCCACCGCTAACCGGGACTCTCACACCGGGGAGCTGTTTTTT
cdr3_aa: CATANRDSHTGELFF

j_call: TRBJ2-3
v_call: TRBV5-1
d_call: TRBD1
clone_size: .
cdr3_nt: TGCGCCAGCAGCCCCGGACAGGCTCCTACGCAGTATTTT
cdr3_aa: CASSPGQAPTQYF

j_call: TRBJ1-2
v_call: TRBV30
d_call: .
clone_size: .
cdr3_nt: TGTGCCTGGATTAAACCTTCTAACTATGGCTACACCTTC
cdr3_aa: CAWIKPSNYGYTF

j_call: TRBJ1-3
v_call: TRBV2
d_call: .
clone_size: .
cdr3_nt: TGTGCCAGCACGAGGGAGACAAGCTCTGGAAACACCATATATTTT
cdr3_aa: CASTRETSSGNTIYF

j_call: TRBJ2-1
v_call: TRBV5-1
d_call: .
clone_size: .
cdr3_nt: TGCGCCAGCAGCTTGAAGCCAGACCTTAGCTCCTACAATGAGCAGTTCTTC
cdr3_aa: CASSLKPDLSSYNEQFF

j_call: TRBJ2-7
v_call: TRBV28
d_call: .
clone_size: .
cdr3_nt: TGTGCCAGCAGTTACCCCAGGGGACGAAGCTACGAGCAGTACTTC
cdr3_aa: CASSYPRGRSYEQYF

j_call: TRBJ2-4
v_call: TRBV2
d_call: TRBD1
clone_size: .
cdr3_nt: TGTGCCAGCAGCCGGGACAGGGGGAACATTCAGTACTTC
cdr3_aa: CASSRDRGNIQYF

j_call: TRBJ2-1
v_call: TRBV30
d_call: .
clone_size: .
cdr3_nt: TGTGCCTGCCCAAAGGGGGGCAGGGGGACCTACAATGAGCAGTTCTTC
cdr3_aa: CACPKGGRGTYNEQFF

j_call: TRBJ2-5
v_call: TRBV20-1
d_call: .
clone_size: .
cdr3_nt: TGCAGTGCTAGGACCCTAGAGACCCAGTACTTC
cdr3_aa: CSARTLETQYF

j_call: TRBJ1-5
v_call: TRBV27
d_call: .
clone_size: .
cdr3_nt: TGTGCCAGCAGTTTCGGCGGAGATAGCAATCAGCCCCAGCATTTT
cdr3_aa: CASSFGGDSNQPQHF

j_call: TRBJ1-3
v_call: TRBV6-5
d_call: .
clone_size: .
cdr3_nt: TGTGCCAGCAGTTACTCGGGGGGTACAGACACCATATATTTT
cdr3_aa: CASSYSGGTDTIYF

j_call: TRBJ2-4
v_call: TRBV2
d_call: TRBD2
clone_size: .
cdr3_nt: TGTGCCAGCATCCTACGAGCGGGAGGACACAAAAACATTCAGTACTTC
cdr3_aa: CASILRAGGHKNIQYF

j_call: TRBJ2-7
v_call: TRBV7-9
d_call: TRBD2
clone_size: .
cdr3_nt: TGTGCCAGCAGCTTGGATTCTAGCGGAAGATCCTACGAGCAGTACTTC
cdr3_aa: CASSLDSSGRSYEQYF

j_call: TRBJ1-3
v_call: TRBV5-1
d_call: .
clone_size: once
cdr3_nt: TGCGCCAGCAGCCCTGCAGGGGGAAACACCATATATTTT
cdr3_aa: CASSPAGGNTIYF

j_call: TRBJ1-4
v_call: TRBV18
d_call: .
clone_size: .
cdr3_nt: TGTGCCAGCTCACCAGGAGGGACTAATGAAAAACTGTTTTTT
cdr3_aa: CASSPGGTNEKLFF

j_call: TRBJ2-3
v_call: TRBV11-3
d_call: .
clone_size: .
cdr3_nt: TGTGCCAGCAGCTCACAGACAGATACGCAGTATTTT
cdr3_aa: CASSSQTDTQYF

j_call: TRBJ1-3
v_call: TRBV30
d_call: .
clone_size: .
cdr3_nt: TGTGCCTGGAGTACAGGGCTTGGAAACACCATATATTTT
cdr3_aa: CAWSTGLGNTIYF

j_call: TRBJ1-3
v_call: TRBV5-1
d_call: .
clone_size: .
cdr3_nt: TGCGCCAGCAGCTTGGAGGGCTCCGACTCTGGAAACACCATATATTTT
cdr3_aa: CASSLEGSDSGNTIYF

j_call: TRBJ1-2
v_call: TRBV18
d_call: .
clone_size: .
cdr3_nt: TGTGCCAGCTCACCAGCGGACAGCCGAACTAACTATGGCTACACCTTC
cdr3_aa: CASSPADSRTNYGYTF

j_call: TRBJ2-1
v_call: TRBV5-8
d_call: .
clone_size: .
cdr3_nt: TGTGCCAGCAGTCGGGTTCGCGGTGAGCAGTTCTTC
cdr3_aa: CASSRVRGEQFF

j_call: TRBJ2-7
v_call: TRBV30
d_call: .
clone_size: .
cdr3_nt: TGTGCCTGGAGAGGGGGAGGGCGGTACGAGCAGTACTTC
cdr3_aa: CAWRGGGRYEQYF

j_call: TRBJ1-1
v_call: TRBV5-1
d_call: .
clone_size: once
cdr3_nt: TGCGCCAGCAGCCCACTGACCCAGGCGAACACTGAAGCTTTCTTT
cdr3_aa: CASSPLTQANTEAFF

j_call: TRBJ2-5
v_call: TRBV2
d_call: .
clone_size: .
cdr3_nt: TGTGCCAGCAGATCGGGACTCCTGGGGACCCAGTACTTC
cdr3_aa: CASRSGLLGTQYF

j_call: TRBJ2-5
v_call: TRBV10-3
d_call: .
clone_size: .
cdr3_nt: TGTGCCATCAGTGAGGGAGGACAGCTTTCAGAGACCCAGTACTTC
cdr3_aa: CAISEGGQLSETQYF

j_call: TRBJ1-2
v_call: TRBV5-4
d_call: TRBD1
clone_size: .
cdr3_nt: TGTGCCAGCAGCTCGGGGGGACAGGACTATGGCTACACCTTC
cdr3_aa: CASSSGGQDYGYTF

j_call: TRBJ1-1
v_call: TRBV30
d_call: .
clone_size: .
cdr3_nt: TGTGCCTGGACAGCCTTCATGAACACTGAAGCTTTCTTT
cdr3_aa: CAWTAFMNTEAFF

j_call: TRBJ2-5
v_call: TRBV14
d_call: .
clone_size: .
cdr3_nt: TGTGCCAGCAGCCCCACGCGGCGAGGGGAGACCCAGTACTTC
cdr3_aa: CASSPTRRGETQYF

j_call: TRBJ1-1
v_call: TRBV11-2
d_call: .
clone_size: .
cdr3_nt: TGTGCCAGCAGCCCCCGGTCGATCGGCACTGAAGCTTTCTTT
cdr3_aa: CASSPRSIGTEAFF

j_call: TRBJ2-3
v_call: TRBV18
d_call: TRBD2
clone_size: .
cdr3_nt: TGTGCCAGCTCACCACCGGGGGGGAACGCAGATACGCAGTATTTT
cdr3_aa: CASSPPGGNADTQYF

j_call: TRBJ1-1
v_call: TRBV10-3
d_call: TRBD1
clone_size: .
cdr3_nt: TGTGCCATCCGACCGGGACAGGGCTCCGCTGAAGCTTTCTTT
cdr3_aa: CAIRPGQGSAEAFF

j_call: TRBJ2-2
v_call: TRBV18
d_call: TRBD2
clone_size: .
cdr3_nt: TGTGCCAGCTCAACTTACCGGGAGGCGAACACCGGGGAGCTGTTTTTT
cdr3_aa: CASSTYREANTGELFF

j_call: TRBJ2-3
v_call: TRBV2
d_call: .
clone_size: .
cdr3_nt: TGTGCCAGCAGTGGGGCCCTTCCCCCAGATACGCAGTATTTT
cdr3_aa: CASSGALPPDTQYF

j_call: TRBJ2-7
v_call: TRBV2
d_call: .
clone_size: once
cdr3_nt: TGTGCCAGCGGCAAAGACCCCGGCATATCCTACGAGCAGTACTTC
cdr3_aa: CASGKDPGISYEQYF